This entry lists 12 T cell receptor beta chains sequenced from one sample in a study of blood T cell repertoires in COVID-19. Repertoires were generated with immunoSEQ multiplex PCR, while TCRdb's copy carries only in-frame clones and drops some. The sample lists approximately 200,000 clones, around 86% occurring once. The source material was PBMCs or T cells enriched from blood (not recorded which). The receptors shown here come from a woman in her twenties or thirties who had recovered from COVID-19.

The gene calls are TRBV3-1 (or the pseudogene TRBV3-2) and TRBJ2-3; 8 bases fit TRBD2. Germline trimming cut 0 bases from V and 1 base from J; bases unmatched to any gene: 6. Germline V CDR1 and CDR2: LGHDT, YNNKEL (reference sequence). CDR3 size: 17 residues. The CDR3 coding sequence is TGTGCCAGCAGCCAAGATGCCCCAGCGGGAGGCACAGATACGCAGTATTTT. Encoded protein: CASSQDAPAGGTDTQYF.

The rearrangement joins TRBV6-5 to TRBJ1-2, with 7 positions matching TRBD1. Germline-derived CDR1 and CDR2 are MNHEY and SVGAGI. Unmatched junction bases numbered 6, after V lost 0 bases and J lost 8 bases. This CDR3 spans 14 amino acids. The CDR3 reads CASSYSTGLDGYTF. As DNA, the CDR3 is TGTGCCAGCAGTTACTCGACAGGGTTAGACGGCTACACCTTC.

V gene TRBV7-2 combines with J gene TRBJ2-5, with 8 bases matching TRBD2. CDR1 SGHTA and CDR2 FQGNSA come from the germline V gene. The V segment lost 3 bases and the J segment 4 bases; nucleotides outside the gene matches: 7. The CDR3 has 15 residues. In DNA, the CDR3 is TGTGCCAGCAGCTTTCGAGCGGGAGACGGAGAGACCCAGTACTTC. Residues: CASSFRAGDGETQYF. Complete variable domain (other parts from reference TRBV7-2 and TRBJ2-5): GAGVSQSPSNKVTEKGKDVELRCDPISGHTALYWYRQSLGQGLEFLIYFQGNSAPDKSGLPSDRFSAERTGGSVSTLTIQRTQQEDSAVYLCASSFRAGDGETQYFGPGTRLLVL.

As concerns this clone: Additional DNA sequences in this sample encode the identical CDR3. The rearrangement uses TRBV7-3 and TRBJ2-1, with TRBD1 matching over 8 bases. The junction had 3 bases not matched to a gene; V was cut back by 3 bases and J by 2 bases. CDR1 and CDR2 from the germline V gene are SGHTA and FQGTGA. This CDR3 comprises 15 residues. CDR3 in amino acids: CASSFAQGAYNEQFF. In nucleotides, the CDR3 is TGTGCCAGCAGCTTCGCACAGGGGGCCTACAATGAGCAGTTCTTC.

The genes are TRBV7-2 and TRBJ2-3; 11 nucleotides align to TRBD2. Trimming took 5 bases from V and 5 from J; bases not matched to a gene: 3. CDR3 length equals 14 residues. Germline CDR1 SGHTA, CDR2 FQGNSA. The DNA of the CDR3 is TGTGCCAGCAGCCAAGGACTAGCGGGAGATACGCAGTATTTT. Protein: CASSQGLAGDTQYF.

CDR3 region: CASTGGGYEQYF. CDR3 nucleotide sequence: TGTGCCAGCACGGGGGGGGGATACGAGCAGTACTTC. The chain carries TRBV28 and TRBJ2-7, with TRBD2 identical over 8 bases. V dropped 7 bases and J dropped 4; count of bases not matched to a gene: 3. The CDR3 consists of 12 residues. Germline CDR1 MDHEN, CDR2 SYDVKM. The full variable domain, its missing parts supplied by reference TRBV28 and TRBJ2-7, is DVKVTQSSRYLVKRTGEKVFLECVQDMDHENMFWYRQDPGLGLRLIYFSYDVKMKEKGDIPEGYSVSREKKERFSLILESASTNQTSMYLCASTGGGYEQYFGPGTRLTVT.

The sample holds one count of this clone. The chain links TRBV2 to TRBJ2-7; 7 nucleotides agree with TRBD1. V lost 5 bases, J lost 4 bases, and 5 bases stayed unmatched. The CDR3 runs 13 residues. Per germline, CDR1 SNHLY and CDR2 FYNNEI. CDR3: CASSIGQEYEQYF. The CDR3 coding sequence is TGTGCCAGCAGTATCGGACAGGAATACGAGCAGTACTTC.

The V and J genes are TRBV19 and TRBJ2-1; D is possibly TRBD2 (6 bases). CDR1 is LNHDA, CDR2 SQIVND, per germline (reference sequence). Trimming stripped 7 bases from V and 1 base from J, with 14 bases between. This CDR3 spans 15 amino acids. The CDR3 DNA reads TGTGCCAGTACACCCGGGACTCCTTCCTACAATGAGCAGTTCTTC. Amino acid sequence: CASTPGTPSYNEQFF.

The V and J genes are TRBV3-1 (or the pseudogene TRBV3-2) and TRBJ2-1; 10 nucleotides line up with TRBD2. Trimming at V came to 4 bases and at J to 6 bases, leaving 12 bases not matched to a gene. This CDR3 has 17 amino acids. Germline V gene data show CDR1 as LGHDT and CDR2 as YNNKEL (reference sequence). CDR3 in DNA: TGTGCCAGCAGCCTCGGAGCCGGGACTAGCGCCATCAATGAGCAGTTCTTC. It yields the protein CASSLGAGTSAINEQFF.

The CDR3 sequence: CASSALTSGGTYEQYF. CDR3 bases: TGCGCCAGCAGTGCCCTGACTAGCGGGGGAACCTACGAGCAGTACTTC. This rearrangement joins TRBV10-2 to TRBJ2-7; 12 nucleotides match TRBD2. V lost 4 bases, J lost 2 bases, and 6 bases stayed unmatched. The CDR3 contains 16 residues. Germline CDR1 WSHSY, CDR2 SAAADI.

The chain is built from TRBV6-1 and TRBJ2-5, with 7 bases fitting TRBD2. Germline values: CDR1 MNHNS, CDR2 SASEGT. Losses at the gene ends were 2 bases for V and 2 bases for J; bases not matched to a gene: 8. CDR3 length: 16 amino acids. The CDR3 reads CASSESGTNLQETQYF. The CDR3 region has the DNA TGTGCCAGCAGTGAATCCGGGACTAACTTACAAGAGACCCAGTACTTC.

The chain carries TRBV19 and TRBJ2-7; TRBD1 agrees at 10 bases. The CDR3 has 13 residues. V lost 8 bases and J lost 4; bases outside the gene matches: 5. CDR1 is LNHDA and CDR2 is SQIVND in the germline V gene (reference sequence). The CDR3 is CASGWTGGYEQYF. The CDR3 region has the DNA TGTGCCAGTGGATGGACAGGGGGGTACGAGCAGTACTTC.